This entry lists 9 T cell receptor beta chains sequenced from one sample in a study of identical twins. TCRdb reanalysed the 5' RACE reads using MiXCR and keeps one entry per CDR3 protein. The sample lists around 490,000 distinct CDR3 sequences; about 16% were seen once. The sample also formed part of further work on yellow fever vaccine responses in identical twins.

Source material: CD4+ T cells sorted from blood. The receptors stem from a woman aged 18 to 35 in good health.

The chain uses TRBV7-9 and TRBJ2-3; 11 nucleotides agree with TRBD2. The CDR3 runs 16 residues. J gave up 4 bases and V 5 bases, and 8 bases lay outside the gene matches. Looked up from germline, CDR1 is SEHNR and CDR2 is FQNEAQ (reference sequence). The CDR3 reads CASSPIAGGPSDTQYF. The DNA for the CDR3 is TGTGCCAGCAGCCCAATAGCGGGAGGGCCATCAGATACGCAGTATTTT.

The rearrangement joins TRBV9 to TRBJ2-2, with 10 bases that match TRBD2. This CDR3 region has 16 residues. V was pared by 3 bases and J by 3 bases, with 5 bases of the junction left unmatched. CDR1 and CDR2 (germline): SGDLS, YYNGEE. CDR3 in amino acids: CASSAGAGGDTGELFF. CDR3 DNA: TGTGCCAGCAGCGCGGGAGCGGGAGGGGACACCGGGGAGCTGTTTTTT.

CDR3 sequence: CASRTSGRDPYEQYF. The CDR3 DNA sequence: TGTGCCAGCAGGACTAGCGGGAGGGATCCCTACGAGCAGTACTTC. The chain carries TRBV6-1 and TRBJ2-7, with 14 nucleotides matching TRBD2. The germline V gene encodes CDR1 MNHNS and CDR2 SASEGT. V lost 6 bases, J lost 2 bases, and 3 bases stayed unmatched. The CDR3 is made up of 15 amino acids.

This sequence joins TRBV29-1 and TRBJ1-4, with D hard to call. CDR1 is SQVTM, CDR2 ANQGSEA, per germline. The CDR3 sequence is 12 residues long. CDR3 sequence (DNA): TGCAAAGAAGGGCGGGATCGGGAAAAACTGTTTTTT. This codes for CKEGRDREKLFF. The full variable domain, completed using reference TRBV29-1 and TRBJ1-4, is SAVISQKPSRDICQRGTSLTIQCQVDSQVTMMFWYRQQPGQSLTLIATANQGSEATYESGFVIDKFPISRPNLTFSTLTVSNMSPEDSSIYLCKEGRDREKLFFGSGTQLSVL.

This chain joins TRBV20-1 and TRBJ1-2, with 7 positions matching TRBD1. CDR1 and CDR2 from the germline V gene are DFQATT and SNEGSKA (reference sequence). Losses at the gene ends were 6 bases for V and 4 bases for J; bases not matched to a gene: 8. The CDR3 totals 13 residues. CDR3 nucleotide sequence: TGCAGTGCGACCGCAACAGGGGCCTATGGCTACACCTTC. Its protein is CSATATGAYGYTF.

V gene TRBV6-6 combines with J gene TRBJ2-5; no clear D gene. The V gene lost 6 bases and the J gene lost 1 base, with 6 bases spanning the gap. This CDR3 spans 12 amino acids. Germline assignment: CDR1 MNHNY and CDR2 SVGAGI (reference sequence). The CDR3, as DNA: TGTGCCAGCAGGGGTGCCCAAGAGACCCAGTACTTC. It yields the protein CASRGAQETQYF.

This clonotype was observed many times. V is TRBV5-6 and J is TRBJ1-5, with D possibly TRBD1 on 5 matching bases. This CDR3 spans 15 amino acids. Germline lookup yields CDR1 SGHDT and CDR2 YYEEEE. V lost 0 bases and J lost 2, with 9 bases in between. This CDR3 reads CASSLGRARNQPQHF. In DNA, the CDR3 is TGTGCCAGCAGCTTGGGCAGGGCCCGCAATCAGCCCCAGCATTTT.

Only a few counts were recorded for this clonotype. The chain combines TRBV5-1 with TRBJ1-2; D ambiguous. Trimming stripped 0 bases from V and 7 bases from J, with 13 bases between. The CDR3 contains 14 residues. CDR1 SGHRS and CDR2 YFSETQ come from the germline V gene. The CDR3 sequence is CASSLEYWDRGYTF. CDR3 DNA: TGCGCCAGCAGCTTGGAATATTGGGATCGTGGCTACACCTTC.

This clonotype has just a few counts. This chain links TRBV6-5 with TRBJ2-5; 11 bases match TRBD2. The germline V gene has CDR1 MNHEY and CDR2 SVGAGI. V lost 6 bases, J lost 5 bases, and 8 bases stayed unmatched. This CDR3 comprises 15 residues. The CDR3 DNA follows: TGTGCCAGCAGCTATAGCGGGAGGGGGCGTGAGACCCAGTACTTC. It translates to CASSYSGRGRETQYF.